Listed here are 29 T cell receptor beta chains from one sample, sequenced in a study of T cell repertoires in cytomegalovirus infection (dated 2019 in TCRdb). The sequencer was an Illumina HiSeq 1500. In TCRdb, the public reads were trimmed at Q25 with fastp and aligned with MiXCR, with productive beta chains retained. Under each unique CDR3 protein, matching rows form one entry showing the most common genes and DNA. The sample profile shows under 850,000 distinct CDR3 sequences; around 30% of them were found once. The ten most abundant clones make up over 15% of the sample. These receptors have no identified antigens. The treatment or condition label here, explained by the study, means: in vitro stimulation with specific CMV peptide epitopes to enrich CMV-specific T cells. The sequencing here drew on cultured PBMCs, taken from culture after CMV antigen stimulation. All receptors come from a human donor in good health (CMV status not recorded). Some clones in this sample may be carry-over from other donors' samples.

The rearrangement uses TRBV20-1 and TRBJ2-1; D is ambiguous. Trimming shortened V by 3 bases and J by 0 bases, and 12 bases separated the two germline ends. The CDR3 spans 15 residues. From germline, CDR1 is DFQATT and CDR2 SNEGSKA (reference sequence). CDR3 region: CSARDRTSSYNEQFF. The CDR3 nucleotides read TGCAGTGCTAGGGATAGAACGAGCTCCTACAATGAGCAGTTCTTC.

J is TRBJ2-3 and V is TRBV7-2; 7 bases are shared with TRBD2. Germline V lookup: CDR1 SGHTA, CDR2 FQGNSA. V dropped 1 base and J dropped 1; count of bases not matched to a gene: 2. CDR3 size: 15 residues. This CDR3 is CASSLESGGTDTQYF. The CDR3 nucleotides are TGTGCCAGCAGCTTAGAGAGCGGGGGCACAGATACGCAGTATTTT. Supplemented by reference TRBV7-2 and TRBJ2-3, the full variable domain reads GAGVSQSPSNKVTEKGKDVELRCDPISGHTALYWYRQSLGQGLEFLIYFQGNSAPDKSGLPSDRFSAERTGGSVSTLTIQRTQQEDSAVYLCASSLESGGTDTQYFGPGTRLTVL.

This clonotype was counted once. The CDR3 region has the DNA TGTGCCAGCAGCACGGCCGGGATAAACACTGAAGCTTTCTTT. It specifies CASSTAGINTEAFF. The rearrangement links TRBV3-1 to TRBJ1-1; no reliable D call. The CDR3 totals 14 residues. V was clipped by 5 bases and J by 2 bases, with 12 bases between them. CDR1 and CDR2 (germline): LGHDT, YNNKEL (reference sequence).

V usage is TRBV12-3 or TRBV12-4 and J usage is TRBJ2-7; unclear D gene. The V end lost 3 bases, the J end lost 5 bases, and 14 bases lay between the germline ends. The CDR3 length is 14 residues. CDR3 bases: TGTGCCAGCAGTTTGGGTCGGCTAGTCGACGAGCAGTACTTC. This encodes CASSLGRLVDEQYF.

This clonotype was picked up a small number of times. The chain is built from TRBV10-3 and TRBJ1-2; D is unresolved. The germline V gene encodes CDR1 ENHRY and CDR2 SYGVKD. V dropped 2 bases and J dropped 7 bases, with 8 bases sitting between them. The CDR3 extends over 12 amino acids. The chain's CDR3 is CAISEGGGGYTF. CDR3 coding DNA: TGTGCCATCAGTGAGGGTGGAGGTGGCTACACCTTC.

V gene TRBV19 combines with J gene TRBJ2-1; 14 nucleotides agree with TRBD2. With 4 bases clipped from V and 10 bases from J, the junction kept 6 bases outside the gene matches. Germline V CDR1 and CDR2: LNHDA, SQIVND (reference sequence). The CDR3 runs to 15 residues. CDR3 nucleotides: TGTGCCAGTAGTAGGGGGACTAGCGGGGGCCCGGAGCAGTTCTTC. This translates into CASSRGTSGGPEQFF.

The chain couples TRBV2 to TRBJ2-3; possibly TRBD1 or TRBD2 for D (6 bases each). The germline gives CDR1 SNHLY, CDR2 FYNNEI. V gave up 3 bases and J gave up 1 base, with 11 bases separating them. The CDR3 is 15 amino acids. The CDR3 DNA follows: TGTGCCAGCAGTGAGGGGGGCAGGGGCACAGATACGCAGTATTTT. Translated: CASSEGGRGTDTQYF.

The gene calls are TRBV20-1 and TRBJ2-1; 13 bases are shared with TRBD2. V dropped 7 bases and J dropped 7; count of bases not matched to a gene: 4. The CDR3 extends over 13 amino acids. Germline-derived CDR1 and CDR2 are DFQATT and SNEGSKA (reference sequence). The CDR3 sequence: CSGGLAGRNEQFF. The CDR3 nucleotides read TGCAGTGGGGGACTAGCGGGACGTAATGAGCAGTTCTTC.

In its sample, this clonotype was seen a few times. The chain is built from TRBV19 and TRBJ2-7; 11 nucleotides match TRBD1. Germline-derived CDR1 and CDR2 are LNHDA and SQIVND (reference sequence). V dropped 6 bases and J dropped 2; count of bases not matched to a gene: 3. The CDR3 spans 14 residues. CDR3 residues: CASSGQGATYEQYF. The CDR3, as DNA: TGTGCCAGTAGCGGACAGGGGGCCACCTACGAGCAGTACTTC.

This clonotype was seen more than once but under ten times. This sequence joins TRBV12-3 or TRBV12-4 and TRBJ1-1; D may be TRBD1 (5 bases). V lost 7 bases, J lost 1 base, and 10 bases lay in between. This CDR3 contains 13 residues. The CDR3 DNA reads TGTGCCAGCACTGGGGACGGGAACACTGAAGCTTTCTTT. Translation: CASTGDGNTEAFF.

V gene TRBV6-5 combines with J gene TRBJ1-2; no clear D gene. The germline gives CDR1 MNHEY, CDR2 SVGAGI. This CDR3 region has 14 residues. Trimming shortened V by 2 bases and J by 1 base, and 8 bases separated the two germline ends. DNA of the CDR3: TGTGCCAGCAGTTACGGCGGAATTAACTATGGCTACACCTTC. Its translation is CASSYGGINYGYTF.

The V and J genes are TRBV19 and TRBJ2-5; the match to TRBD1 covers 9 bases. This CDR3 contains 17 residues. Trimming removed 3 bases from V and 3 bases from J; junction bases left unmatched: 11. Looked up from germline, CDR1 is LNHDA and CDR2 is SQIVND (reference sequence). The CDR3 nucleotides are TGTGCCAGTAGTATCCACGGGACAGGGAGAGACGAAGAGACCCAGTACTTC. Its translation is CASSIHGTGRDEETQYF.

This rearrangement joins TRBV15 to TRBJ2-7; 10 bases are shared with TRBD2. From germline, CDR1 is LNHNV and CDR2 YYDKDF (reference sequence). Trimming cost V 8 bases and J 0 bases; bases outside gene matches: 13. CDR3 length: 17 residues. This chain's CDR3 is CATSSGGPEYSSYEQYF. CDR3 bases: TGTGCCACCTCTAGCGGGGGCCCCGAATATAGCTCCTACGAGCAGTACTTC.

As DNA, the CDR3 is TGTGCCATCGGAACAGGGATATCTGGTGAAGCTTTCTTT. This translates into CAIGTGISGEAFF. J is TRBJ1-1 and V is TRBV10-3, with D possibly matching TRBD1 (6 bases). Germline loops: CDR1 ENHRY, CDR2 SYGVKD. With 8 bases removed from V and 7 bases from J, the gap between germline ends came to 17 bases. The CDR3 totals 13 residues.

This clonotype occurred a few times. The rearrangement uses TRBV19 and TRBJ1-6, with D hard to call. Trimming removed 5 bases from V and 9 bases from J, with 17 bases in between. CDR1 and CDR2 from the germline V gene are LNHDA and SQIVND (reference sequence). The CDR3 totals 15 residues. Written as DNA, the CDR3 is TGTGCCAGTAGTTCCAGCGCCAGCGTGGGTTCACCCCTCCACTTT. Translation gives CASSSSASVGSPLHF.

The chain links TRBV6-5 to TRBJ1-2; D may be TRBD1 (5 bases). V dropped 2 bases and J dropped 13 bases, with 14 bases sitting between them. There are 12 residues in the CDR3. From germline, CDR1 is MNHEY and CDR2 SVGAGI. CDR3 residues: CASSYGDRDPTF. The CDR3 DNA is TGTGCCAGCAGTTACGGAGACCGGGACCCCACCTTC.

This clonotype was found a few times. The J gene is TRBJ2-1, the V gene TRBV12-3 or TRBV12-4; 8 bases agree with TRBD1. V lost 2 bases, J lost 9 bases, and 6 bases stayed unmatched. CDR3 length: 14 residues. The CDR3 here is CASSLTGGRGEQFF. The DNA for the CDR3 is TGTGCCAGCAGTTTAACAGGGGGTAGGGGTGAGCAGTTCTTC.

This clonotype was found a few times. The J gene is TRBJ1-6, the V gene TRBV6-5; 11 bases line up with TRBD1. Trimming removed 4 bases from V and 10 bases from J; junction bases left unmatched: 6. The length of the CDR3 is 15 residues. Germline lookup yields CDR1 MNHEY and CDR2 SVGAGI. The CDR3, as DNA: TGTGCCAGCAGTTCCGCGGGACAGGGGGGCTCACCCCTCCACTTT. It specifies CASSSAGQGGSPLHF.

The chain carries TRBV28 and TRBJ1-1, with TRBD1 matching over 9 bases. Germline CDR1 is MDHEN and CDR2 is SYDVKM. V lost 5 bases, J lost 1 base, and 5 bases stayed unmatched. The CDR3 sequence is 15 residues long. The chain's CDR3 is CASSHYRGPNTEAFF. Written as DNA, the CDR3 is TGTGCCAGCAGTCACTACAGGGGGCCGAACACTGAAGCTTTCTTT.

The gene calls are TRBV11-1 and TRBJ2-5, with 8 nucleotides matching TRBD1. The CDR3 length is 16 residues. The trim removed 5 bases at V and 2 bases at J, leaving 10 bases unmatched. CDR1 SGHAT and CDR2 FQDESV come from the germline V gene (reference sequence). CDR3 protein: CASSHGTGVGQETQYF. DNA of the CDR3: TGTGCCAGCAGCCATGGGACAGGAGTCGGGCAAGAGACCCAGTACTTC.

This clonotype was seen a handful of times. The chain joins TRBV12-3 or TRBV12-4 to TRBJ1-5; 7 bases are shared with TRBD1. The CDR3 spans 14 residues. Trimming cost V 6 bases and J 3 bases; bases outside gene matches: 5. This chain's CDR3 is CASRSGQLNQPQHF. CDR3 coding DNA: TGTGCCAGCAGATCGGGACAGCTCAATCAGCCCCAGCATTTT.

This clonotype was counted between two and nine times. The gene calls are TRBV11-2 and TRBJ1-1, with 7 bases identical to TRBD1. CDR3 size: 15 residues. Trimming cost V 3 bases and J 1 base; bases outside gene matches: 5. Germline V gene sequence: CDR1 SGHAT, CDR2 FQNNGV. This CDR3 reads CASSFGDSSNTEAFF. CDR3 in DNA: TGTGCCAGCAGCTTTGGGGACAGCTCGAACACTGAAGCTTTCTTT.

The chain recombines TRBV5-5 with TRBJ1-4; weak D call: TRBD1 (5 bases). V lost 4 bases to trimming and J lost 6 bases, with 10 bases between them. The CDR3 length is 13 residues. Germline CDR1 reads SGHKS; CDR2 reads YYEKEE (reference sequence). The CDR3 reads CASSPDIHEKLFF. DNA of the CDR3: TGTGCCAGCAGCCCGGACATACATGAAAAACTGTTTTTT.

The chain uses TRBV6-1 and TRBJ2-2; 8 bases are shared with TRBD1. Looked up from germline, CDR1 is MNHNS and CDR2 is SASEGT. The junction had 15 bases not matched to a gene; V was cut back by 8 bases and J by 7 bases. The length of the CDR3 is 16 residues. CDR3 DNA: TGTGCCAGCCCCCGAGGACAGGGCCACCCCCTCGGGGAGCTGTTTTTT. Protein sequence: CASPRGQGHPLGELFF.

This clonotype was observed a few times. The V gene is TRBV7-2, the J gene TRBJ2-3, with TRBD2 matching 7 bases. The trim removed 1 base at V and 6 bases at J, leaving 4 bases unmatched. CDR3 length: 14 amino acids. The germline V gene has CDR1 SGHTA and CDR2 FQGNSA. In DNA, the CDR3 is TGTGCCAGCAGCTTAGTGGGGAGGGCCGATACGCAGTATTTT. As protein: CASSLVGRADTQYF.

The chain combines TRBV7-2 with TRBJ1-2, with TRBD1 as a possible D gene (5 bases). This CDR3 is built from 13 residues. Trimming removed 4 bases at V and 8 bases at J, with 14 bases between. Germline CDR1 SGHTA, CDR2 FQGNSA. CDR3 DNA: TGTGCCAGCAGCTCCCTTCCCGGGGGGGGCTACACCTTC. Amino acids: CASSSLPGGGYTF. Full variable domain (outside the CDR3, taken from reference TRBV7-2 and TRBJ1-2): GAGVSQSPSNKVTEKGKDVELRCDPISGHTALYWYRQSLGQGLEFLIYFQGNSAPDKSGLPSDRFSAERTGGSVSTLTIQRTQQEDSAVYLCASSSLPGGGYTFGSGTRLTVV.

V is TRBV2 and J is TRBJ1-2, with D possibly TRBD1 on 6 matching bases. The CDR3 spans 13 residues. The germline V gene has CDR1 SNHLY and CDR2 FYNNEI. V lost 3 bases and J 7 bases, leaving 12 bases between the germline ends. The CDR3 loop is CASSETQGGGYTF. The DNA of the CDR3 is TGTGCCAGCAGTGAGACACAGGGTGGTGGCTACACCTTC.

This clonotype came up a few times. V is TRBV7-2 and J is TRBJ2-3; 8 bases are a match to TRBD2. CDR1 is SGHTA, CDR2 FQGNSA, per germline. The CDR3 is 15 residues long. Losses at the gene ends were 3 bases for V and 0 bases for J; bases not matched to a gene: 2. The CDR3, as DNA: TGTGCCAGCAGCTTGGGACTAGTGAGCACAGATACGCAGTATTTT. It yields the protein CASSLGLVSTDTQYF.

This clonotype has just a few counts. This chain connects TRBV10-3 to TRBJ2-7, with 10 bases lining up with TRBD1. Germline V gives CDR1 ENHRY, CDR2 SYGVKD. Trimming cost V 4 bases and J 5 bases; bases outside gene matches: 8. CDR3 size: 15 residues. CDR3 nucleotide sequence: TGTGCCATCAGTGGGGGACAGGGGACTTCCCACGAGCAGTACTTC. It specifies CAISGGQGTSHEQYF.